Below, 24 T cell receptor beta chains from the same sample are listed, as sequenced in a study of blood T cell repertoires in COVID-19. Data came from immunoSEQ multiplex PCR; TCRdb stores just in-frame clones and leaves some out. The sample has about 230,000 clones, approximately 85% seen once; the top ten hold less than 6.5%. The sample comprised peripheral blood. Receptors were obtained from a man between 45 and 60 years old with COVID-19, enrolled during active disease.

The V and J genes are TRBV18 and TRBJ2-2; the D gene is possibly TRBD2 (6 bases). CDR3 length: 12 residues. Trimming removed 8 bases from V and 5 bases from J, with 9 bases in between. CDR1 is KGHSH, CDR2 LQKENI, per germline. The CDR3 protein is CASQAGTGELFF. The CDR3 DNA is TGTGCCAGCCAGGCGGGAACCGGGGAGCTGTTTTTT.

The chain employs TRBV3-1 (or the pseudogene TRBV3-2) and TRBJ1-6; weak D call: TRBD1 (6 bases). The V gene lost 8 bases and the J gene lost 8 bases, with 13 bases spanning the gap. Germline CDR1 and CDR2: LGHDT and YNNKEL (reference sequence). The length of the CDR3 is 13 residues. The CDR3 loop is CASQRTEYSPLHF. The CDR3, as DNA: TGTGCCAGCCAGCGGACAGAGTATTCACCCCTCCACTTT.

This chain links TRBV7-9 with TRBJ2-7, with 7 bases that match TRBD2. The CDR3 runs 16 residues. J was trimmed by 2 bases and V by 1 base; bases with no gene match: 8. CDR1 SEHNR and CDR2 FQNEAQ come from the germline V gene (reference sequence). CDR3 residues: CASSLGGLVGTYEQYF. The DNA of the CDR3 is TGTGCCAGCAGCTTAGGAGGACTAGTGGGAACCTACGAGCAGTACTTC.

The chain combines TRBV7-9 with TRBJ2-1; 9 bases agree with TRBD2. J lost 4 bases, V lost 3 bases, and 7 bases had no gene match. CDR3 length: 16 residues. Germline assignment: CDR1 SEHNR and CDR2 FQNEAQ (reference sequence). This chain's CDR3 is CASSFYSGGLYNEQFF. Written as DNA, the CDR3 is TGTGCCAGCAGCTTCTATAGCGGGGGACTGTACAATGAGCAGTTCTTC. Together with reference TRBV7-9 and TRBJ2-1, the CDR3 gives the full variable domain: DTGVSQNPRHKITKRGQNVTFRCDPISEHNRLYWYRQTLGQGPEFLTYFQNEAQLEKSRLLSDRFSAERPKGSFSTLEIQRTEQGDSAMYLCASSFYSGGLYNEQFFGPGTRLTVL.

The V and J genes are TRBV19 and TRBJ2-3; 11 bases are a match to TRBD2. This CDR3 has 17 residues. V dropped 4 bases and J dropped 6; count of bases not matched to a gene: 12. Germline V gene data show CDR1 as LNHDA and CDR2 as SQIVND (reference sequence). The CDR3 DNA reads as TGTGCCAGTAGTAAGGACGGGACTAGCGGAACAGGGGATACGCAGTATTTT. It is translated as CASSKDGTSGTGDTQYF.

The rearrangement joins TRBV11-2 to TRBJ1-1, with 8 bases matching TRBD1. V gave up 5 bases and J gave up 0 bases; unmatched junction bases: 8. This CDR3 is built from 16 residues. Germline CDR1 and CDR2: SGHAT and FQNNGV. Here the CDR3 reads CASSRNRGWMNTEAFF. CDR3 bases: TGTGCCAGCAGCCGGAACAGGGGGTGGATGAACACTGAAGCTTTCTTT.

This clone has just a few counts. The chain has TRBV4-3 and TRBJ1-2; 7 nucleotides agree with TRBD1. From germline, CDR1 is LGHNA and CDR2 YSLEER. V dropped 4 bases and J dropped 3; count of bases not matched to a gene: 8. This CDR3 spans 15 amino acids. This chain's CDR3 is CASSPRDSLYYGYTF. In nucleotides, the CDR3 is TGCGCCAGCAGCCCACGGGACAGCCTCTACTATGGCTACACCTTC.

The chain carries TRBV19 and TRBJ2-7, with TRBD1 matching 7 bases. The V segment lost 11 bases and the J segment 0 bases; nucleotides outside the gene matches: 7. This CDR3 is 13 amino acids long. CDR1 and CDR2 from the germline V gene are LNHDA and SQIVND (reference sequence). The CDR3 protein is CASGTVNSYEQYF. CDR3 in DNA: TGTGCCTCCGGGACAGTTAACTCCTACGAGCAGTACTTC.

The chain is built from TRBV3-1 (or the pseudogene TRBV3-2) and TRBJ2-2; TRBD1 might be the D (5 bases). V lost 8 bases to trimming and J lost 0 bases, with 10 bases between them. This CDR3 spans 14 amino acids. CDR1 is LGHDT and CDR2 is YNNKEL in the germline V gene (reference sequence). The CDR3 loop is CASDSPANTGELFF. CDR3 nucleotides: TGTGCCAGCGACAGCCCCGCGAACACCGGGGAGCTGTTTTTT.

The chain uses TRBV2 and TRBJ2-6, with a possible D match to TRBD1 (6 bases). This CDR3 has 16 residues. Germline assignment: CDR1 SNHLY and CDR2 FYNNEI. Trimming removed 4 bases at V and 1 base at J, with 11 bases between. The CDR3 loop is CASSVTGQSGANVLTF. The CDR3 DNA sequence: TGTGCCAGCAGTGTCACAGGGCAGTCTGGGGCCAACGTCCTGACTTTC.

The chain combines TRBV7-9 with TRBJ2-2; 8 positions agree with TRBD1. Germline V gives CDR1 SEHNR, CDR2 FQNEAQ (reference sequence). V trimming: 5 bases; J trimming: 6 bases; junction bases outside the gene matches: 5. CDR3 size: 14 residues. The CDR3 loop is CASSEGQEAGELFF. The CDR3 DNA sequence: TGTGCCAGCAGCGAGGGACAGGAGGCCGGGGAGCTGTTTTTT.

This chain connects TRBV3-1 (or the pseudogene TRBV3-2) to TRBJ2-5, with 9 bases fitting TRBD2. The length of the CDR3 is 17 residues. Germline CDR1 LGHDT, CDR2 YNNKEL (reference sequence). With 3 bases clipped from V and 5 bases from J, the junction kept 13 bases outside the gene matches. CDR3 protein: CASSHDFRAGGSETQYF. The DNA for the CDR3 is TGTGCCAGCAGCCACGATTTTCGGGCGGGGGGGAGTGAGACCCAGTACTTC.

The CDR3 DNA sequence: TGTGCCAGTAGTACCGGGACTCTAGGTACGCAGTATTTT. Protein sequence: CASSTGTLGTQYF. The chain recombines TRBV19 with TRBJ2-3; maybe TRBD2 (6 bases). The V end was cut by 4 bases, the J end by 8 bases, with 13 bases between. This CDR3 comprises 13 residues. Germline lookup yields CDR1 LNHDA and CDR2 SQIVND (reference sequence).

This CDR3 reads CASSQSYSWMLTYGYTF. DNA for the CDR3: TGTGCCAGCAGCCAATCCTACAGCTGGATGTTGACCTATGGCTACACCTTC. The chain is built from TRBV14 and TRBJ1-2; no reliable D call. The CDR3 totals 17 residues. V gave up 2 bases and J gave up 4 bases, with 20 bases separating them. The V gene's germline CDR1 is SGHDN and CDR2 FVKESK.

CDR3 protein: CATSRDFLGTDTQYF. CDR3 DNA: TGTGCCACCAGCAGAGATTTCTTAGGCACAGATACGCAGTATTTT. The chain has TRBV15 and TRBJ2-3; no clear D. The ends were cut back, 0 bases at V and 1 base at J, with 8 bases in the middle. CDR3 size: 15 residues. CDR1 is LNHNV, CDR2 YYDKDF, per germline (reference sequence).

This clone was seen only once. CDR3: CASSKARGGMDTQYF. The CDR3 DNA sequence: TGCGCCAGCAGCAAAGCGCGGGGGGGCATGGATACGCAGTATTTT. The chain employs TRBV4-1 and TRBJ2-3, with 9 bases identical to TRBD2. From germline, CDR1 is MGHRA and CDR2 YSYEKL. V dropped 5 bases and J dropped 6; count of bases not matched to a gene: 9. The CDR3 spans 15 residues.

The chain uses TRBV14 and TRBJ2-7, with 7 bases identical to TRBD1. There are 17 residues in the CDR3. After removal of 2 bases from V and 5 bases from J, the junction contained 15 bases not matched to a gene. The germline V gene encodes CDR1 SGHDN and CDR2 FVKESK. CDR3: CASSQFLTGADGNEQYF. The DNA of the CDR3 is TGTGCCAGCAGCCAATTCTTAACAGGGGCTGATGGGAACGAGCAGTACTTC.

The chain links TRBV28 to TRBJ1-5, with TRBD1 identical over 10 bases. The CDR3 consists of 19 residues. The J segment lost 5 bases and the V segment lost 7 bases, leaving 20 bases of the junction unmatched. From germline, CDR1 is MDHEN and CDR2 SYDVKM. The CDR3 here is CASTLLIARTGGLDQPQHF. Written as DNA, the CDR3 is TGTGCCAGCACCCTTCTAATTGCGCGGACAGGGGGTTTGGATCAGCCCCAGCATTTT.

The table lists this clone with a count of one. The chain uses TRBV9 and TRBJ2-1; 8 positions agree with TRBD2. The CDR3 extends over 15 amino acids. V gave up 0 bases and J gave up 9 bases; unmatched junction bases: 8. Germline V CDR1 and CDR2: SGDLS, YYNGEE. CDR3 in amino acids: CASSVEAGVWGEQFF. CDR3 sequence (DNA): TGTGCCAGCAGCGTAGAAGCGGGAGTCTGGGGTGAGCAGTTCTTC.

In this sample, this clone turned up once. The chain has TRBV2 and TRBJ1-5; D unclear. V was trimmed by 6 bases and J by 1 base, leaving 7 bases between them. Per the germline V gene, CDR1 is SNHLY and CDR2 is FYNNEI. This CDR3 has 13 residues. The CDR3 nucleotides are TGTGCCAGCAGGTACAACAGCAATCAGCCCCAGCATTTT. Its translation: CASRYNSNQPQHF.

The chain has TRBV19 and TRBJ2-7; perhaps TRBD1 as D (5 bases). Germline CDR1 is LNHDA and CDR2 is SQIVND (reference sequence). This CDR3 has 15 amino acids. V dropped 6 bases and J dropped 0 bases, with 15 bases sitting between them. The CDR3 nucleotides are TGTGCCAGTAGCCTAGGGGCAGGGCGCTCCTACGAGCAGTACTTC. Its translation is CASSLGAGRSYEQYF. The entire variable domain, with the rest obtained from reference TRBV19 and TRBJ2-7, is as follows: DGGITQSPKYLFRKEGQNVTLSCEQNLNHDAMYWYRQDPGQGLRLIYYSQIVNDFQKGDIAEGYSVSREKKESFPLTVTSAQKNPTAFYLCASSLGAGRSYEQYFGPGTRLTVT.

The V and J genes are TRBV9 and TRBJ1-1; no firm D call. V shed 0 bases and J shed 0 bases, with 3 bases lying between them. The CDR3 length is 13 residues. CDR1 is SGDLS and CDR2 is YYNGEE in the germline V gene. In DNA, the CDR3 is TGTGCCAGCAGCGTAGACTTGAACACTGAAGCTTTCTTT. Amino acids: CASSVDLNTEAFF. Drawing the rest from reference TRBV9 and TRBJ1-1, the complete variable domain is DSGVTQTPKHLITATGQRVTLRCSPRSGDLSVYWYQQSLDQGLQFLIQYYNGEERAKGNILERFSAQQFPDLHSELNLSSLELGDSALYFCASSVDLNTEAFFGQGTRLTVV.

The rearrangement uses TRBV18 and TRBJ2-3, with 7 bases that match TRBD1. Trimming cost V 5 bases and J 4 bases; bases outside gene matches: 6. The CDR3 loop spans 14 amino acids. Looked up from germline, CDR1 is KGHSH and CDR2 is LQKENI. The CDR3, as DNA: TGTGCCAGCTCAAATCGACAGGGTGCAGATACGCAGTATTTT. Amino acids: CASSNRQGADTQYF.

This chain joins TRBV5-6 and TRBJ2-2; 11 nucleotides align to TRBD1. CDR1 is SGHDT, CDR2 YYEEEE, per germline. The V segment lost 3 bases and the J segment 5 bases; nucleotides outside the gene matches: 9. CDR3 length equals 17 residues. The CDR3 nucleotides are TGTGCCAGCAGCTCGTACGGACAGGGGGCGATAACCGGGGAGCTGTTTTTT. Translated, it gives CASSSYGQGAITGELFF.